What follows are 14 T cell receptor beta chains derived from one specimen sequenced in a study of blood T cell repertoires in COVID-19. The data were produced by immunoSEQ multiplex PCR, yet TCRdb's version contains in-frame clones alone and is incomplete. The sample records about 400,000 clones, roughly 89% being singletons. The specimen was peripheral blood. Receptors were obtained from a woman between 25 and 40 years old with active or convalescent COVID-19.

The genes are TRBV6-2 or TRBV6-3 and TRBJ2-4; 7 bases line up with TRBD1. The germline V gene has CDR1 MNHEY and CDR2 SVGEGT. The CDR3 covers 15 residues. V shed 5 bases, J shed 0 bases, and the junction held 4 bases outside the gene matches. The CDR3, as DNA: TGTGCCAGCAGTACAGGGGCCTTAGCCAAAAACATTCAGTACTTC. It specifies CASSTGALAKNIQYF.

The chain has TRBV13 and TRBJ2-1; TRBD2 aligns across 8 bases. Germline values: CDR1 PRHDT, CDR2 FYEKMQ (reference sequence). V lost 6 bases, J lost 9 bases, and 13 bases stayed unmatched. CDR3 length: 15 amino acids. The CDR3 nucleotides are TGTGCCAGCAGTAGTAGATCTAGCGGGTTGCGTGAGCAGTTCTTC. It translates to CASSSRSSGLREQFF.

The sample holds one count of this clone. The rearrangement uses TRBV5-6 and TRBJ2-7, with no clear D. V lost 2 bases to trimming and J lost 2 bases, with 8 bases between them. This CDR3 has 13 residues. The germline V gene encodes CDR1 SGHDT and CDR2 YYEEEE. The DNA for the CDR3 is TGTGCCAGCAGCTTACGAGGTGCCTACGAGCAGTACTTC. Its translation: CASSLRGAYEQYF.

The rearrangement links TRBV28 to TRBJ2-7; 10 bases align to TRBD1. The CDR3 consists of 13 residues. V trimming: 7 bases; J trimming: 1 base; junction bases outside the gene matches: 1. Germline assignment: CDR1 MDHEN and CDR2 SYDVKM. The CDR3 loop reads CASKDRGSYEQYF. The CDR3 DNA reads as TGTGCCAGCAAGGACAGGGGGTCCTACGAGCAGTACTTC. Looking up the rest from reference TRBV28 and TRBJ2-7 gives the full variable domain: DVKVTQSSRYLVKRTGEKVFLECVQDMDHENMFWYRQDPGLGLRLIYFSYDVKMKEKGDIPEGYSVSREKKERFSLILESASTNQTSMYLCASKDRGSYEQYFGPGTRLTVT.

The chain uses TRBV10-1 and TRBJ2-3; D is uncertain. V gave up 2 bases and J gave up 1 base, with 7 bases separating them. The V gene's germline CDR1 is WNHNN and CDR2 SYGVQD (reference sequence). This CDR3 has 14 residues. The DNA of the CDR3 is TGCGCCAGCAGTGAGGTTCTACGCACAGATACGCAGTATTTT. The encoded protein is CASSEVLRTDTQYF.

The J gene is TRBJ2-1, the V gene TRBV15; the D is unclear. Deletions cut 1 base from V and 2 bases from J, with 6 bases between. In germline, CDR1 is LNHNV, CDR2 YYDKDF (reference sequence). This CDR3 comprises 14 residues. The CDR3 nucleotides are TGTGCCACCAGCAGAGTTAGCACCTACAATGAGCAGTTCTTC. Encoded protein: CATSRVSTYNEQFF.

The CDR3 region has the DNA TGCGCCAGCAGTGACGGTCCCTTAGCTACTAACTATGGCTACACCTTC. This sequence encodes CASSDGPLATNYGYTF. The rearrangement joins TRBV10-2 to TRBJ1-2; D remains unclear. V was pared by 3 bases and J by 0 bases, with 14 bases between. Germline CDR1 is WSHSY and CDR2 is SAAADI. The CDR3 length is 16 residues.

V gene TRBV11-2 combines with J gene TRBJ2-3, with 8 nucleotides matching TRBD2. CDR3 size: 15 residues. The ends lost 1 base at V and 6 bases at J; junction bases unmatched: 6. CDR1 is SGHAT, CDR2 FQNNGV, per germline. CDR3 DNA: TGTGCCAGCAGCTTAGGACGCGGGGGGCGGGATACGCAGTATTTT. This encodes CASSLGRGGRDTQYF.

V and J are TRBV6-5 and TRBJ2-5; D call uncertain. Germline V lookup: CDR1 MNHEY, CDR2 SVGAGI. The CDR3 runs 14 residues. With 1 base removed from V and 5 bases from J, the gap between germline ends came to 11 bases. The CDR3 sequence: CASSYFPVPETQYF. In nucleotides, the CDR3 is TGTGCCAGCAGTTACTTTCCGGTTCCCGAGACCCAGTACTTC.

This clone was seen once. The rearrangement joins TRBV27 to TRBJ1-1; 8 bases are a match to TRBD1. Germline lookup yields CDR1 MNHEY and CDR2 SMNVEV (reference sequence). V lost 6 bases to trimming and J lost 4 bases; unmatched junction nucleotides: 1. The CDR3 runs 12 residues. The CDR3 loop reads CASRQGGTEAFF. Written as DNA, the CDR3 is TGTGCCAGCAGACAGGGGGGCACTGAAGCTTTCTTT.

Only one count was recorded for this clone. The chain combines TRBV7-9 with TRBJ1-5; 7 positions agree with TRBD1. This CDR3 is 14 amino acids long. Germline V CDR1 and CDR2: SEHNR, FQNEAQ (reference sequence). J lost 1 base, V lost 5 bases, and 2 bases had no gene match. The CDR3 coding sequence is TGTGCCAGCAGCCAGGGACAGAGCAATCAGCCCCAGCATTTT. It yields the protein CASSQGQSNQPQHF.

This chain connects TRBV4-1 to TRBJ2-1, with 14 positions matching TRBD2. CDR1 MGHRA and CDR2 YSYEKL come from the germline V gene. V lost 4 bases and J lost 1; bases outside the gene matches: 9. The CDR3 loop spans 19 amino acids. CDR3 residues: CASSPPLGLAGGSYNEQFF. CDR3 nucleotide sequence: TGCGCCAGCAGCCCGCCCCTCGGACTAGCGGGAGGTTCCTACAATGAGCAGTTCTTC.

The chain uses TRBV6-7 and TRBJ2-7; 16 positions match TRBD2. TRBV6-7 has ORF status, its function being uncertain. Trimming removed 4 bases from V and 10 bases from J; junction bases left unmatched: 13. This CDR3 is 17 amino acids long. CDR3 sequence reads: CASSCGTSGGDGSNQYF. CDR3 in DNA: TGTGCCAGCAGTTGTGGGACTAGCGGGGGGGACGGTTCGAATCAGTACTTC.

The chain joins TRBV7-2 to TRBJ1-2; 12 bases fit TRBD1. The CDR3 length is 14 residues. After removal of 2 bases from V and 10 bases from J, the junction contained 5 bases not matched to a gene. Germline V gene lookup returns CDR1 SGHTA and CDR2 FQGNSA. The CDR3 DNA is TGTGCCAGCAGCTTATATGGGACAGGGGGCGACTACACCTTC. Residues: CASSLYGTGGDYTF.